What follows are 14 T cell receptor beta chains derived from one specimen sequenced in a study of brain T cells in children with intractable seizures. Described time point: blood from clinic visit 5 months post-surgery; TSC patient then seizure free. Using immunoSEQ multiplex PCR, the repertoire was profiled, and TCRdb retains in-frame clones only, with some absent. The repertoire holds hundreds of thousands of clones, with over 90% as singletons. Sample: peripheral blood, taken less than 6 months after surgery. Receptors originate from a boy in the first two years of life with tuberous sclerosis and intractable seizures.

The rearrangement joins TRBV19 to TRBJ1-3; D gene ambiguous. Germline CDR1 and CDR2: LNHDA and SQIVND (reference sequence). The ends were cut back, 2 bases at V and 1 base at J, with 9 bases in the middle. The CDR3 is 15 residues long. CDR3 loop: CASSISRSSGNTIYF. CDR3 sequence (DNA): TGTGCCAGTAGTATATCTAGGAGTTCTGGAAACACCATATATTTT. Complete variable domain (other parts from reference TRBV19 and TRBJ1-3): DGGITQSPKYLFRKEGQNVTLSCEQNLNHDAMYWYRQDPGQGLRLIYYSQIVNDFQKGDIAEGYSVSREKKESFPLTVTSAQKNPTAFYLCASSISRSSGNTIYFGEGSWLTVV.

This clone was counted only a few times. The V gene is TRBV20-1, the J gene TRBJ2-7; TRBD1 matches at 7 bases. Unmatched junction bases numbered 14, after V lost 3 bases and J lost 6 bases. Germline loops: CDR1 DFQATT, CDR2 SNEGSKA (reference sequence). The CDR3 extends over 15 amino acids. The CDR3 sequence: CSASPQITGDGEQYF. The CDR3, as DNA: TGCAGTGCTAGTCCGCAAATTACAGGGGATGGCGAGCAGTACTTC.

V usage is TRBV9 and J usage is TRBJ2-7, with 7 bases fitting TRBD1. The ends lost 3 bases at V and 6 bases at J; junction bases unmatched: 0. CDR1 and CDR2 from the germline V gene are SGDLS and YYNGEE. The CDR3 runs 11 residues. In nucleotides, the CDR3 is TGTGCCAGCAGCGCAGGGGGCGAGCAGTACTTC. Protein product: CASSAGGEQYF.

This chain links TRBV5-1 with TRBJ2-5; D uncertain. This CDR3 has 15 amino acids. V lost 0 bases, J lost 2 bases, and 11 bases lay in between. Per germline, CDR1 SGHRS and CDR2 YFSETQ. The CDR3 nucleotides read TGCGCCAGCAGCTTGGCTGGGCTGGGACAAGAGACCCAGTACTTC. Protein product: CASSLAGLGQETQYF.

The chain uses TRBV10-3 and TRBJ2-7; 9 nucleotides align to TRBD2. Trimming took 2 bases from V and 2 from J; bases not matched to a gene: 4. CDR3 length: 15 residues. CDR1 and CDR2 from the germline V gene are ENHRY and SYGVKD. The DNA of the CDR3 is TGTGCCATCAGTGAGACTAGCGGGCAAACCTACGAGCAGTACTTC. Amino acid sequence: CAISETSGQTYEQYF.

This clone was seen just once. This CDR3 is CASSGGQGYQETQYF. The CDR3 DNA is TGTGCCAGTAGTGGAGGACAGGGGTACCAAGAGACCCAGTACTTC. V gene TRBV19 combines with J gene TRBJ2-5; 9 bases align to TRBD1. V was clipped by 5 bases and J by 0 bases; unmatched bases: 4. The germline CDR1 and CDR2 sequences are LNHDA and SQIVND (reference sequence). This CDR3 has 15 amino acids.

The chain links TRBV19 to TRBJ1-2, with a weak D call TRBD1 (6 bases). Germline CDR1 reads LNHDA; CDR2 reads SQIVND (reference sequence). CDR3 size: 14 residues. V shed 0 bases and J shed 3 bases, with 8 bases lying between them. The CDR3 sequence is CASSIDKGDYGYTF. CDR3 in DNA: TGTGCCAGTAGTATAGATAAGGGGGACTATGGCTACACCTTC.

CDR3 DNA sequence: TGCGCCAGCAGGGACTCCGGGACAGGGAACTATGGCTACACCTTC. Translating it yields CASRDSGTGNYGYTF. This chain joins TRBV10-2 and TRBJ1-2; TRBD1 aligns across 9 bases. The germline V gene encodes CDR1 WSHSY and CDR2 SAAADI. The V gene end was trimmed by 6 bases and the J gene end by 2 bases; junction bases not matched to a gene: 7. This CDR3 has 15 amino acids.

The chain employs TRBV4-1 and TRBJ1-6, with no clear D. Germline V lookup: CDR1 MGHRA, CDR2 YSYEKL. The V end lost 0 bases, the J end lost 7 bases, and 16 bases lay between the germline ends. The CDR3 consists of 17 residues. The chain's CDR3 is CASSQDYHSRGNSPLHF. In DNA form, the CDR3 reads TGCGCCAGCAGCCAAGATTACCACTCCCGAGGGAATTCACCCCTCCACTTT.

The chain employs TRBV24-1 and TRBJ2-2; 8 bases match TRBD1. The CDR3 totals 16 residues. Germline trimming cut 2 bases from V and 4 bases from J; bases unmatched to any gene: 5. In germline, CDR1 is KGHDR, CDR2 SFDVKD. The CDR3 protein is CATSDSQDRATGELFF. CDR3 in DNA: TGTGCCACCAGTGATTCCCAGGACAGGGCCACCGGGGAGCTGTTTTTT.

This clone has more than one count but fewer than ten. This chain joins TRBV24-1 and TRBJ1-6, with 11 bases fitting TRBD1. This CDR3 is built from 16 residues. Losses at the gene ends were 5 bases for V and 5 bases for J; bases not matched to a gene: 4. The germline gives CDR1 KGHDR, CDR2 SFDVKD. The chain's CDR3 is CATSGTGGNHNSPLHF. The CDR3 region has the DNA TGTGCCACCAGTGGGACAGGGGGCAATCATAATTCACCCCTCCACTTT.

This rearrangement joins TRBV19 to TRBJ2-3; D might be TRBD2 (6 bases). The CDR3 length is 13 residues. The V gene lost 4 bases and the J gene lost 6 bases, with 11 bases spanning the gap. CDR1 is LNHDA and CDR2 is SQIVND in the germline V gene (reference sequence). CDR3 bases: TGTGCCAGTAGTAGGGGCGGGGCGGATACGCAGTATTTT. It translates to CASSRGGADTQYF. The full variable domain, completed using reference TRBV19 and TRBJ2-3, is DGGITQSPKYLFRKEGQNVTLSCEQNLNHDAMYWYRQDPGQGLRLIYYSQIVNDFQKGDIAEGYSVSREKKESFPLTVTSAQKNPTAFYLCASSRGGADTQYFGPGTRLTVL.

Written as DNA, the CDR3 is TGTGCCAGCAGCCTTGGGACCGGGGAGCTGTTTTTT. Translation gives CASSLGTGELFF. The V gene is TRBV7-8, the J gene TRBJ2-2; D remains ambiguous. Per the germline V gene, CDR1 is SGHVS and CDR2 is FQNEAQ. Trimming took off 5 bases at V and 5 bases at J, with 6 bases between the two ends. The CDR3 consists of 12 residues.

This clone was seen only once. V and J are TRBV7-9 and TRBJ1-1, with no clear D. V lost 1 base and J 6 bases, leaving 9 bases between the germline ends. Germline loops: CDR1 SEHNR, CDR2 FQNEAQ (reference sequence). The length of the CDR3 is 13 residues. The CDR3 bases are TGTGCCAGCAGCTTAGAGGCGGCACCTGAAGCTTTCTTT. Translated, it gives CASSLEAAPEAFF.